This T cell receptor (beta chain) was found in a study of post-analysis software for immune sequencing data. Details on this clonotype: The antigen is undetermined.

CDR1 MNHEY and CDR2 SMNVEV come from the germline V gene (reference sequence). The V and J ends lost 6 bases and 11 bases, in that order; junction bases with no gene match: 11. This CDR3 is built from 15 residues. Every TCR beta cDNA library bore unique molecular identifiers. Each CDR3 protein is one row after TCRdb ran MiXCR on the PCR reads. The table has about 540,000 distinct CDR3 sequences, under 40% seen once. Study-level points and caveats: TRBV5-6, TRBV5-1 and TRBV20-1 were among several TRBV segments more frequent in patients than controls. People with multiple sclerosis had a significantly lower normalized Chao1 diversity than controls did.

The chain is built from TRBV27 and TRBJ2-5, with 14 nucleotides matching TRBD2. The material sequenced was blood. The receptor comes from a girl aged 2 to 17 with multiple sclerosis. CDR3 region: CASSSGLAGGNEQYF. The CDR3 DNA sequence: TGTGCCAGCAGCTCCGGACTAGCGGGGGGCAATGAGCAGTACTTC.